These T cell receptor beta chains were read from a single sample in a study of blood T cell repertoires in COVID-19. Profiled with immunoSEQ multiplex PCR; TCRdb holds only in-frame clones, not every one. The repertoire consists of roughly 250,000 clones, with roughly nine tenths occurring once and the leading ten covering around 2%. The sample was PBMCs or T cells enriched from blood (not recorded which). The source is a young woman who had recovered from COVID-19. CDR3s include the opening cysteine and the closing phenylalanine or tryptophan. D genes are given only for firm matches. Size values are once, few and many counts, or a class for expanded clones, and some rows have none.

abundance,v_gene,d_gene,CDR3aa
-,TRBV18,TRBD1,CASSPAVVDRDSYEQYF
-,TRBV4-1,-,CASSQVSVTGELFF
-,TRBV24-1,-,CATSDWPSNQPQHF
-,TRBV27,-,CASSLDSPPGELFF
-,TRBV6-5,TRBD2,CASTSTGGENEQFF
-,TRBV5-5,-,CASSLATVQETQYF
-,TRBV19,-,CASRLTVSTYEQYF
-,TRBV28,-,CASSLGRGVYEQYF
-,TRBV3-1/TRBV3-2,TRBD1,CASSLTGGWDQPQHF
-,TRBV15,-,CATSRERNLYEQYF
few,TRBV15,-,CATSRDYAGRHEQYF
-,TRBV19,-,CASSLQPGAEAFF
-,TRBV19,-,CASGTLSHNYGYTF
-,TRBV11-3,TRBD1,CASSLGPGTGEAFF
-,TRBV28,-,CASSFQGLYGYTF
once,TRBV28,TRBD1,CASSNPIKGANGYTF
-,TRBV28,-,CASSLPGVVYGYTF
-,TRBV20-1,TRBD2,CSASIAGGRDTQYF
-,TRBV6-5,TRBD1,CASNPGQRLPYEQYF
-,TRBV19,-,CASTSTDTQYF
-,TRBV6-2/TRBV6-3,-,CASSNTILIAEAFF
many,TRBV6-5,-,CASRRGTLSEQYF
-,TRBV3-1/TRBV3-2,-,CASSQLTSGPEQFF
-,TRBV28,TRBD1,CASAGGRANTEAFF
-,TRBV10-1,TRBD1,CARNRGGAFF
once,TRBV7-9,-,CASSFDFVTEAFF
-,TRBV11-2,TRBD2,CASSLDRGSGVFKTQYF
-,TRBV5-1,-,CASSFGESYNSPLHF
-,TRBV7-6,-,CASSPTWAGLETQYF
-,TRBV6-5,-,CASSYAWGDYGYTF
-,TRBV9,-,CASSVAYGRGNYGYTF
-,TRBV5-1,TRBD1,CASSLVETGVNEQFF
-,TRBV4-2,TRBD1,CASSQGGQGFYNEQFF
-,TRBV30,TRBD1,CAWSETGVGYGYTF
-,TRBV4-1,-,CASSQVGGTNEKLFF
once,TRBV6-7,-,CARRGLETQYF
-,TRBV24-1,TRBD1,CATSLPGTGPTDTQYF
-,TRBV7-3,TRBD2,CASSVAGAEETQYF
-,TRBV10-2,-,CASSESLISGDTDTQYF
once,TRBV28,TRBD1,CASSLIIAPGQQNTEAFF
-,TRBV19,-,CASSLGLGANNSPLHF
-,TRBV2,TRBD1,CASDPGTANNQPQHF
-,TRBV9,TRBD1,CASSVGGTGGSPLHF
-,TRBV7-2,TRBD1,CASSETGSSYNEQFF
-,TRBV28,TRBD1,CASSATGDTEAFF
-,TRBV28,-,CASSYQYGYTF
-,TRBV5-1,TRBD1,CASHNQGAAETQYF
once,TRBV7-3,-,CASSSQGAANEQFF
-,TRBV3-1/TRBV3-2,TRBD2,CPSSLTRGGAGTGELFF
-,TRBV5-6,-,CASSLDTYEQYF
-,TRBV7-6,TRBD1,CASSPHDREWTNEQFF
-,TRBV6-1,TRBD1,CASSERDRADAEAFF
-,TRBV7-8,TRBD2,CASSLRLAGYEQYF
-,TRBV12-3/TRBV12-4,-,CASAMNTEAFF
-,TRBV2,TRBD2,CASNPLAGGQGTQYF
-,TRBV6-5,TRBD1,CASRRSGQGNTEAFF
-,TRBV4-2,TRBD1,CASSRDSGTELPGEQFF
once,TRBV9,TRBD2,CASSPGGLAGYEQYF
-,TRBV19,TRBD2,CASSPGLAGGSYEQYF
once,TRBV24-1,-,CATSEGDETRAEQFF